This T cell receptor (beta chain) was found in a study of beta chain features in type 1 diabetes. The wider study: No patient-donor differences in age, gender, total cells or subset yield. General observations from the study: When Type 1 diabetes patients were examined, their TCRB CDR3s proved moderately but significantly shorter in all four CD4+ subsets. cDNA sequencing could over-represent cells with high TCR expression. More deletions and fewer insertions at VDJ junctions were seen in type 1 diabetes patients.

Trimming removed 1 base from V and 3 bases from J; junction bases left unmatched: 15. The CDR3 is made up of 19 amino acids. Germline V CDR1 and CDR2: MGHRA, YSYEKL. The study reverse transcribed the entire isolated RNA, so it sequenced expressed TCRB transcripts. Only in-frame clones appear in the TCRdb table, and some are missing; sequencing was by immunoSEQ multiplex PCR. The sample includes 50,000 to 70,000 clones, roughly 52% seen only once; the top ten take around 2.5%. Worth noting for this clone: What it recognizes is unknown.

Over 95% purity was reached by all sorted populations. The V call is TRBV4-1, the J call TRBJ2-3, with 8 positions matching TRBD2. Sequencing used Tregs from blood. This clonotype was sampled from a woman in her thirties or forties with type 1 diabetes. This CDR3 reads CASSQARAGGPGRTDTQYF. CDR3 coding DNA: TGCGCCAGCAGCCAAGCCAGGGCGGGAGGCCCGGGTAGGACAGATACGCAGTATTTT.